The present T cell receptor beta chain was sequenced within a study of shared clonotypes between healthy human individuals. Overall study findings and caveats: Generation probabilities were higher for clonotypes shared across all four sorted-subset donors than for unshared ones. Donor clonotype sharing was expected to depend on sequencing depth.

In regard to this clone: The antigen is unknown.

Using immunoSEQ multiplex PCR, the repertoire was profiled, and TCRdb retains in-frame clones only, with some absent. The sample consists of 2.5 million or so clones, 90% to 95% of them appearing once. V dropped 4 bases and J dropped 0; count of bases not matched to a gene: 9. Germline CDR1 reads KGHSH; CDR2 reads LQKENI. The CDR3 loop spans 17 amino acids. The source material was naive CD4+ T cells sorted from blood. Subset noted: CD45RA+ positively selected. The chain links TRBV18 to TRBJ2-3, with TRBD1 matching 8 bases. The clonotype was recovered from a man between 18 and 35 years old in good health. The CDR3 region has the DNA TGTGCCAGCTCACTGCGGTCAGGGGGCGGCAGCACAGATACGCAGTATTTT. Amino acid sequence: CASSLRSGGGSTDTQYF.